This T cell receptor beta chain was profiled in a study of cytomegalovirus exposure and HLA in healthy donors listed by TCRdb under 2017. At the level of the whole study: According to an earlier analysis of around 600 of the donors, about 179 million T cells yielded some 110 million unique TCR beta sequences and approximately 300 Gb of sequence data. About 280 gigabases of sequencing data and approximately 91 million unique TCR sequences made up an early release that covered 640 HLA-typed donors. Of the roughly 430 genotyped donors, roughly 80% fell in the genetic ancestry cluster associated with self-reported Caucasian donors. The study aimed to test whether signatures of past pathogen exposure could be identified by cataloging public T cell receptors. The study used immunosequencing to profile the T cell repertoires of approximately 650 subjects and linked those repertoires to cytomegalovirus serostatus. Along with the roughly 700-subject first cohort, a separate validation cohort of over a hundred different subjects was used. High-throughput TCR immunosequencing, statistical association of individual TCRs with disease status, and machine learning were combined to predict cytomegalovirus infection status. In a later analysis, previously published TCR beta repertoires from several hundred donors were re-analyzed and high-resolution HLA genotyping was added so that TCR occurrence patterns could be studied. Rather than drawing on any new phenotypic data, the later analysis identified candidate immune exposures from TCR beta sequences and the way those sequences occurred across donors. In an earlier analysis of 587 of the donors, high-throughput TCR beta sequencing was used to judge whether each TCR beta V gene segment behaved as functional or pseudogenic. Donor age, sex, ethnicity and CMV serostatus were compiled alongside the repertoire data. Genome-wide SNP genotypes for about 60% of the roughly 700 donors were used in a later genetic analysis, which treated that subset as a discovery cohort. Every discovery cohort repertoire had been produced on one sequencing platform. Class I and class II HLA loci were covered by the typing at four-digit resolution. The number of donors typed differed by locus, with roughly 620-640 for A, B, C, DRB1 and DQB1, more than 500 for DQA1, over 600 for DPA1, and 472 for DPB1. A few DR-DQ haplotypes were handled as single units for association and clustering because linkage in the cohort was strong. Among around 400 genotyped donors of the cohort, an average of 235,054 unique TCR beta nucleotide sequences were sequenced per donor, roughly 18% of them non-productive. Overall study outcomes, separate from this receptor: A later analysis found that most CMV-associated TCR beta chains appeared HLA-restricted, with HLA associations seemingly driven largely by CMV exposure. The authors suggested that the approach could potentially be extended to other disease states and immunological phenotypes. Linkage disequilibrium might explain the correlated functional status among segregating V segments, but an unknown experimental factor could not be ruled out. A later genetic analysis associated a missense DCLRE1C variant with V-gene and J-gene trimming of TCR beta chains, and an independent cohort replicated the association. A further reported finding was that TCR beta sequences accurately predicted the HLA-A and HLA-B alleles for most subjects in the first cohort. Presence/absence analyses assumed roughly uniform sequencing depth across donors, an assumption that may not hold. In vitro tests confirmed that a few of the cytomegalovirus-associated TCR beta chains recognize cytomegalovirus antigens. Some IMGT-functional V segments, including TRBV6-2 and TRBV6-3, could not be distinguished by the 87-base-pair reads and were therefore excluded. In this cohort, only TCR beta chains were sequenced, and detectable features were limited by the absence of alpha or paired-chain data. The earlier analysis of some 540 of the donors excluded fewer than 20 rarely observed V segments, including chromosome 9 orphons, because counts were too low. In an earlier analysis of under 600 of the donors, most TCR beta V segments were observed in productive rearrangements about 87% or about 30% of the time, broadly matching IMGT annotations. The sequencing pipeline was judged likely to have produced a cluster of highly shared sequence variants as a technical artifact. In a later analysis, some 18,000 TCR beta sequences were associated with specific HLA alleles at a false discovery rate of 0.05. Assigning TCR associations to individual alleles was difficult when HLA alleles, especially DR and DQ, strongly co-occurred. CMV serostatus was the only immune exposure information available for the cohort. Across donors, most TCR sequences were observed very rarely, whereas some public TCRs were present in many individuals. In a later analysis, TCR association rates were found to vary across HLA loci, with the most associated TCRs seen for DRB1 alleles and the fewest for HLA-C alleles. Cytomegalovirus status was reported to be diagnosed by the classifier with high specificity and sensitivity in both the original and validation cohorts. Compared with equally common non-associated chains, HLA-associated TCR beta chains in a later analysis were more clonally expanded and had lower generation probabilities. Because some donors lacked HLA typing at each locus, the association tests relied only on the typed subset. A later analysis reported that several top co-occurrence clusters appeared linked to parvovirus B19, influenza, CMV and Epstein-Barr virus. Compared with the 666-donor mean, donors in an Asian-associated ancestry cluster had fewer N-insertions in productive TCRs, according to a later genetic analysis. In the study, approximately 150 TCR beta chains were listed as associated with cytomegalovirus.

The cohort consisted of 666 healthy bone marrow donors. Cohort members were all nominally healthy when sampled, although unrecorded immune exposures were likely present. The donor tested CMV seronegative, placing the donor among the approximately 400 seronegative members of the cohort. A peripheral blood sample was collected from each donor, and TCR beta sequencing was performed on peripheral blood mononuclear cells. Genomic DNA extraction from the blood cell samples was performed with the Qiagen DNeasy Blood Extraction Kit. The germline V gene sets CDR1 to SGHVS and CDR2 to FQNEAQ. Its CDR3 holds 16 amino acids, cysteine through phenylalanine. CDR3 DNA is the only sequence kept; it has 48 bases, read in frame from the first base. Deletion took 5 bases off V and 1 base off J, with a span of 17 bases between the germline ends. As concerns this clone: This receptor's antigen is unknown. No qualities accompany the bases; no much larger clone lies one base away.

Libraries were built with the immunoSEQ multiplex PCR assay. A mixture of 60 forward primers for TCR Vbeta segments and 13 reverse primers for TCR Jbeta segments was used in the multiplex PCR. Amplification of the CDR3 region of rearranged TCR beta genes was performed with a multiplex PCR assay on genomic DNA. The Illumina HiSeq System was used to sequence the amplified TCR beta libraries as 87-base-pair reads. Per the authors' processing: Across the 700 or so repertoires, a later analysis counted roughly 77 million unique TCR beta chains, roughly 11 million of which were shared by at least two donors. Raw reads were error-corrected and collapsed into unique sequences by a nearest-neighbor algorithm in which closely related sequences were merged to remove PCR and sequencing errors. V, D and J gene segments were assigned by aligning CDR3 sequences to IMGT reference sequences. Each retained sequence needed at least a six-nucleotide match to both a V gene segment and a J gene segment. Rearrangements were called productive when the CDR3 lacked stop codons and stayed in frame with V and J; all others were non-productive. CDR3 was defined by IMGT convention, running from the second conserved V-encoded cysteine to the conserved J-encoded phenylalanine. The earlier analysis of some 580 of the donors excluded any sequence lacking an unambiguous match to a single V gene segment. An earlier analysis of a few hundred of the donors called V segments functional above 56.7% productive rearrangements and segregating when the between-donor standard deviation exceeded 5%. A statistical classification framework was developed to diagnose cytomegalovirus status using the catalog of TCR beta chain sequences. In a later analysis, TCR nucleotide sequences were compared against IMGT/GENE-DB human TR gene sequences so that V and J genes could be assigned. The TCRdist pipeline was used in a later analysis to assign CDR3 sequences and most-parsimonious VDJ recombination scenarios. A later analysis defined each TCR beta chain by its CDR3 amino acid sequence plus V-gene family, and excluded reads lacking a unique V-gene family. A later analysis removed 592 highly shared, low-generation-probability nucleotide sequences to deal with suspected cross-contamination and a sequencing artifact. In a later analysis, a clonal expansion index was calculated for each public chain from normalized within-repertoire ranks of inferred template counts. In a later analysis, generation probabilities were computed using a VDJ recombination model fitted to out-of-frame rearrangements, and the results were checked against IGoR. Hypergeometric tests were used in a later analysis to score TCR-TCR, TCR-HLA and TCR-CMV co-occurrence, with a repertoire-size bias correction applied to the TCR pairs. False discovery rates were estimated in a later analysis by permuting HLA or CMV assignments 20 times. In a later analysis, co-occurring TCRs were grouped using DBSCAN, with TCRdist sequence similarity added in when clustering inside HLA-allele-positive subsets. Co-occurrence clustering excluded repertoires with fewer than 30,000 or more than 120,000 public chains, plus five with anomalous nucleotide sharing. What TCRdb holds here is the immuneACCESS table cut down to in-frame rearrangements. Part of the clones is not present; checked against another copy, under half of the missing clones reflect an unresolved V gene, and the others are unexplained. The DNA gave D and trimming, while V, J and clone size come from that table. The sample data list about 93,000 clones, and around 78% of these were observed just once. In total, the top ten clones hold 0.57% of the sample.

The clonotype was recovered from a man aged 25-40 years in good health and CMV-seronegative. Input material: PBMCs. This chain joins TRBV7-8 to TRBJ1-1; the D gene lacks a confident call. The DNA sequence reads TGTGCCAGCAGCCTACGAAACCGGGAGCCGAACACTGAAGCTTTCTTT. It codes for CASSLRNREPNTEAFF.